The rows below give T cell receptor beta chains drawn from one sample of a study of cytomegalovirus exposure and HLA in healthy donors. TCRdb's copy holds only in-frame clones and misses some; the assay was immunoSEQ multiplex PCR. Among about 52,000 clones listed, 55% to 65% were seen once. Source material: PBMCs. The origin of the receptors is a human donor in good health. Both conserved end residues are part of each CDR3. A D gene is named only where the DNA matches it firmly. Rows give clone size only sometimes, using once, few, many, or a class for an expanded clone.

J gene,clone size,V gene,D gene,CDR3 DNA,CDR3 protein
TRBJ2-5,-,TRBV19,-,TGTGCCAGTAGTATAGGGGGCGGATCAGAGACCCAGTACTTC,CASSIGGGSETQYF
TRBJ1-4,-,TRBV5-1,TRBD1,TGCGCCAGCAGCCCTCGGACAGGGGTGAGGGAAAAACTGTTTTTT,CASSPRTGVREKLFF
TRBJ1-6,once,TRBV14,-,TGTGCCAGCAGCCGTATAAATTCACCCCTCCACTTT,CASSRINSPLHF
TRBJ2-1,few,TRBV5-1,TRBD2,TGCGCCAGCAGCTTGGGGCTAGCGGGGAGGAATGAGCAGTTCTTC,CASSLGLAGRNEQFF
TRBJ2-3,-,TRBV7-7,-,TGTGCTAGCAGCTTAGAGGGGAATACGCAGTATTTT,CASSLEGNTQYF
TRBJ2-3,once,TRBV29-1,-,TGCAGCGTTGGGGGCGGGGAGTACACAGATACGCAGTATTTT,CSVGGGEYTDTQYF
TRBJ2-7,few,TRBV7-9,TRBD1,TGTTCCAGCAGCCAGGACAGGGAGGTGCAGCAGTACTTC,CSSSQDREVQQYF
TRBJ1-5,once,TRBV19,TRBD1,TGTGCCAGTAGTAGGGGACAGGGGGTGGCTCAGCCCCAGCATTTT,CASSRGQGVAQPQHF
TRBJ2-3,-,TRBV2,TRBD2,TGTGCCAGCATCCCGGGACTAGGCCGTAGCACAGATACGCAGTATTTT,CASIPGLGRSTDTQYF
TRBJ1-2,few,TRBV2,-,TGTGCCAGCATCGAGGGTAACTATGGCTACACCTTC,CASIEGNYGYTF
TRBJ2-7,few,TRBV29-1,-,TGCAGCGTGGTTGCGGGGGAGCAGTACTTC,CSVVAGEQYF
TRBJ2-7,-,TRBV2,TRBD1,TGTGCCAGCAGTCGTTTACCTATAAGGACAGGCGGCGGTGGCGAGCAGTACTTC,CASSRLPIRTGGGGEQYF
TRBJ1-6,few,TRBV6-5,-,TGTGCCAGCAGTTATGGACGGCAGGGGAATTCACCCCTCCACTTT,CASSYGRQGNSPLHF
TRBJ1-1,few,TRBV2,-,TGTGCCACCGAAGCGGCGAACACTGAAGCTTTCTTT,CATEAANTEAFF
TRBJ1-4,-,TRBV5-4,TRBD1,TGTGCCAGCAGCACACGACAGGGCAAGGATGAAAAACTGTTTTTT,CASSTRQGKDEKLFF
TRBJ2-1,-,TRBV5-4,TRBD2,TGTGCCAGCAGCAAGGCCGCGGGAGTGGATGAGCAGTTCTTC,CASSKAAGVDEQFF
TRBJ2-7,-,TRBV30,TRBD1,TGTGCCTGGAGGTACAGGACAGGGGGGGAGCAGTACTTC,CAWRYRTGGEQYF
TRBJ2-3,-,TRBV19,TRBD2,TGTGCCAGTAGAACCGGGACTAGTTTCCCAGATACGCAGTATTTT,CASRTGTSFPDTQYF
TRBJ1-1,-,TRBV27,-,TGTGCCAGCAGTACCTCGATGGGGGGATTGAACACTGAAGCTTTCTTT,CASSTSMGGLNTEAFF
TRBJ1-2,-,TRBV29-1,-,TGCAGCGTTGACCCCACAGGTCTGGAGTATGGCTACCCCTTC,CSVDPTGLEYGYPF
TRBJ2-7,-,TRBV11-1,TRBD2,TGTGCCAGCAGCCTGGGGACTAGTTTATACGAGCAGTACTTC,CASSLGTSLYEQYF
TRBJ2-5,few,TRBV5-1,TRBD1,TGCGCCAGCAGCTTCCGGACAGGACAAGAGACCCAGTACTTC,CASSFRTGQETQYF
TRBJ1-1,-,TRBV5-1,-,TGCGCCAGCAGCTTAGGGCAGGGGTTCACTGAAGCCTTCTTT,CASSLGQGFTEAFF
TRBJ1-2,once,TRBV6-5,-,TGTGCCAGCAGTCAAGACAATGGCTACACCTTC,CASSQDNGYTF
TRBJ2-7,-,TRBV11-2,TRBD1,TGTGCCAGCAGCTTGCCGGGACAGGGGGCCTACGAGCAGTACTTC,CASSLPGQGAYEQYF
TRBJ2-1,-,TRBV19,TRBD1,TGTGCCAGTAGTACAGGGACGGCCCAGGGGGTTTTCAATGAGCAGTTCTTC,CASSTGTAQGVFNEQFF
TRBJ2-7,-,TRBV29-1,-,TGCAGCGCCGGAGGAGGCTACGAGCAGTACTTC,CSAGGGYEQYF
TRBJ2-1,-,TRBV7-9,TRBD2,TGTGCCAGCAGCTTAGTTCGGGGGGTCTACAATGAGCAGTTCTTC,CASSLVRGVYNEQFF
TRBJ1-6,-,TRBV7-9,-,TGTGCCAGCAGCTTAGGGACACTCGGAGATAATTCACCCCTCCACTTT,CASSLGTLGDNSPLHF
TRBJ2-7,-,TRBV4-1,TRBD1,TGCGCCAGCAGCCAAGAGGACAGGTCGCTCTACGAGCAGTACTTC,CASSQEDRSLYEQYF
TRBJ1-5,-,TRBV30,-,TGTGCCTGGAGTGGACAGCAGTCCGGCAATCAGCCCCAGCATTTT,CAWSGQQSGNQPQHF
TRBJ2-5,-,TRBV5-1,TRBD1,TGCGCCAGCAGCTCCCAGACAGGGGGAACCGAGACCCAGTACTTC,CASSSQTGGTETQYF
TRBJ1-1,-,TRBV5-4,TRBD1,TGTGCCAGCAGCTTAACAGGGGCGAACACTGAAGCTTTCTTT,CASSLTGANTEAFF
TRBJ1-5,-,TRBV30,-,TGTGCCTGGAGTGCAGGGGCGAATGGTCAGCCCCAGCATTTT,CAWSAGANGQPQHF